Below are 6 T cell receptor beta chains sequenced from a single sample in a study of molecular identifiers for immune sequencing clone quantification. TCRdb independently ran MiXCR on the PCR reads; one entry per CDR3 protein. This table holds 60,000 to 70,000 distinct CDR3 sequences, 15% to 20% found once. Sample: naive CD8+ T cells from blood, with Jurkat cell RNA spiked in. Stated subset: FACS-sorted CD8+CD4-CCR7+CD45RA+ naive T cells. Receptor source: a human donor in good health. Some libraries in this study had Jurkat cell RNA spiked in.

J is TRBJ1-2 and V is TRBV29-1, with D possibly being TRBD1 (5 bases). CDR1 SQVTM and CDR2 ANQGSEA come from the germline V gene. V dropped 4 bases and J dropped 5 bases, with 17 bases sitting between them. CDR3 size: 14 residues. DNA of the CDR3: TGCAGCGTTGCGGGGGGGGAGGAGGCATATGGCTACACCTTC. Translated: CSVAGGEEAYGYTF.

This clonotype was detected ten times or more. This rearrangement joins TRBV4-1 to TRBJ2-5; 14 bases agree with TRBD2. The trim removed 4 bases at V and 4 bases at J, leaving 5 bases unmatched. Germline CDR1 MGHRA, CDR2 YSYEKL. CDR3 length: 16 amino acids. This chain's CDR3 is CASSRLGLAGVETQYF. The CDR3 nucleotides are TGCGCCAGCAGCCGACTGGGACTAGCGGGAGTAGAGACCCAGTACTTC.

This clonotype occurred many times. The V and J genes are TRBV7-2 and TRBJ2-7, with TRBD1 matching 10 bases. The CDR3 sequence is 16 residues long. The germline V gene encodes CDR1 SGHTA and CDR2 FQGNSA. With V trimmed by 1 base and J by 1 base, 4 bases remained unmatched. This chain's CDR3 is CASSLGGTGVSYEQYF. The CDR3 nucleotides read TGTGCCAGCAGCTTAGGGGGGACAGGGGTATCCTACGAGCAGTACTTC.

This clonotype occurred many times. The genes are TRBV28 and TRBJ1-1, with D unresolved. Trimming took off 7 bases at V and 11 bases at J, with 14 bases between the two ends. This CDR3 has 11 residues. Germline loops: CDR1 MDHEN, CDR2 SYDVKM. CDR3 sequence reads: CASTSAYLAFF. In DNA form, the CDR3 reads TGTGCCAGCACCAGCGCGTATCTGGCTTTCTTT.

This chain joins TRBV6-2 or TRBV6-3 and TRBJ1-2; 8 bases are shared with TRBD1. This CDR3 contains 20 residues. V dropped 2 bases and J dropped 0; count of bases not matched to a gene: 17. Germline V lookup: CDR1 MNHEY, CDR2 SVGEGT. CDR3 sequence: CASSYQAFGQGLRSNYGYTF. CDR3 bases: TGTGCCAGCAGTTACCAAGCCTTCGGACAGGGCCTTCGATCTAACTATGGCTACACCTTC.

This clonotype was seen at least ten times. This rearrangement joins TRBV4-1 to TRBJ1-1; no reliable D call. V dropped 2 bases and J dropped 11 bases, with 15 bases sitting between them. Germline V lookup: CDR1 MGHRA, CDR2 YSYEKL. There are 13 residues in the CDR3. Written as DNA, the CDR3 is TGCGCCAGCAGCCAAAACCCATCCCAACCGGCTTTCTTT. Translating gives CASSQNPSQPAFF.